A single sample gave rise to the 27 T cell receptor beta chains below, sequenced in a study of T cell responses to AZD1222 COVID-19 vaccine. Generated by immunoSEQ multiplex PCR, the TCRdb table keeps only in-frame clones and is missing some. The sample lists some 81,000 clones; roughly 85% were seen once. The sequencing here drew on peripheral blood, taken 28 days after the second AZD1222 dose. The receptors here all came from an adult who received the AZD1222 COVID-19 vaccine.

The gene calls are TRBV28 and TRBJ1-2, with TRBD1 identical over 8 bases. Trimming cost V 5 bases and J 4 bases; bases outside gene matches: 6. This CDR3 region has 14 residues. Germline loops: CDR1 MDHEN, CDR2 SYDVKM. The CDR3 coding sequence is TGTGCCAGCAGTGACAGGGGACCTCGCTATGGCTACACCTTC. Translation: CASSDRGPRYGYTF.

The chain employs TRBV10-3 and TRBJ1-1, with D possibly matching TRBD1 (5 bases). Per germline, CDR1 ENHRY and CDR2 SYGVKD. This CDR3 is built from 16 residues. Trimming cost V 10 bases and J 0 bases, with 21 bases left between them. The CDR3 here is CATAKGTASMNTEAFF. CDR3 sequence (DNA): TGTGCCACCGCAAAGGGGACTGCTTCTATGAACACTGAAGCTTTCTTT.

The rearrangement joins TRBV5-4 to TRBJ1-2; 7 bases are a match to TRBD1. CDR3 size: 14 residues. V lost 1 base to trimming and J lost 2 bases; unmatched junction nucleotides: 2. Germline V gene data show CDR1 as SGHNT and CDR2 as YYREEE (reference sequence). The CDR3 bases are TGTGCCAGCAGCTTGAAGACAGGGAACTATGGCTACACCTTC. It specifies CASSLKTGNYGYTF.

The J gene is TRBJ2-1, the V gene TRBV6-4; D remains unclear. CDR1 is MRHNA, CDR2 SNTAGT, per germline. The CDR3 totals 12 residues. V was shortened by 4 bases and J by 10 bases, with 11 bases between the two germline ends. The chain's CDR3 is CASSGTEDEQFF. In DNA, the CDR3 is TGTGCCAGCAGTGGAACAGAAGACGAGCAGTTCTTC.

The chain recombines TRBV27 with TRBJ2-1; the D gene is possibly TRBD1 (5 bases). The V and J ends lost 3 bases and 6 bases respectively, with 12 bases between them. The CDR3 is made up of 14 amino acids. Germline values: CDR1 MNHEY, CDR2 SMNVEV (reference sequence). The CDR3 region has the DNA TGTGCCAGCAGTTTGGCGAGTAGGGGCAATGAGCAGTTCTTC. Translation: CASSLASRGNEQFF.

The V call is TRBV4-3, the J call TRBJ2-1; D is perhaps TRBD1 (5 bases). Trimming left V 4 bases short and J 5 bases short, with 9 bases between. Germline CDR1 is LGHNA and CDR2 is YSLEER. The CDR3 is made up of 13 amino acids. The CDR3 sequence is CASSRVRDNEQFF. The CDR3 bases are TGCGCCAGCAGCCGGGTCAGGGACAATGAGCAGTTCTTC.

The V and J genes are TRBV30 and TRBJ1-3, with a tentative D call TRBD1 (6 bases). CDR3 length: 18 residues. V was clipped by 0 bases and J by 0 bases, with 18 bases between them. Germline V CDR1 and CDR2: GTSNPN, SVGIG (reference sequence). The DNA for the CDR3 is TGTGCCTGGAGTGTAAGACGGGCAGGGGCTATCTCTGGAAACACCATATATTTT. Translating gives CAWSVRRAGAISGNTIYF.

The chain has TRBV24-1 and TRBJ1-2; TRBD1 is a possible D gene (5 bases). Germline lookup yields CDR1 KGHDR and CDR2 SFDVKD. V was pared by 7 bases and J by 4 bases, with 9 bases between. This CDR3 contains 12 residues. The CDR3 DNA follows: TGTGCCACCAGGGGGCTAGGCTATGGCTACACCTTC. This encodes CATRGLGYGYTF.

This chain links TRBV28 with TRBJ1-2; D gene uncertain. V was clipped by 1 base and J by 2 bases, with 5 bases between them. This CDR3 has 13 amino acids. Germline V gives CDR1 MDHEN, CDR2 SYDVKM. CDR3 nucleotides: TGTGCCAGCAGTTTATCGGACAACTATGGCTACACCTTC. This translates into CASSLSDNYGYTF.

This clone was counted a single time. The CDR3 coding sequence is TGCGCCAGCAGTGAGGGGTTTAACTATGGCTACACCTTC. Translating it yields CASSEGFNYGYTF. The chain has TRBV10-1 and TRBJ1-2; no clear D gene. This CDR3 comprises 13 residues. Trimming left V 2 bases short and J 1 base short, with 5 bases between. CDR1 and CDR2 from the germline V gene are WNHNN and SYGVQD (reference sequence).

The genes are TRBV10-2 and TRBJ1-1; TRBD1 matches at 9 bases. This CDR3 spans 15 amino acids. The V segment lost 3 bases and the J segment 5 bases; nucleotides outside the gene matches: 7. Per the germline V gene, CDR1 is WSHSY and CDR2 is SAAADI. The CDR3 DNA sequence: TGCGCCAGCAGTGACCAAGCGGGACAGGGTACTGAAGCTTTCTTT. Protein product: CASSDQAGQGTEAFF.

CDR3 nucleotide sequence: TGTGCCACCTCTCGAGGGGGGAATGAGCAGTTCTTC. Its protein is CATSRGGNEQFF. The rearrangement links TRBV6-5 to TRBJ2-1; either TRBD1 or TRBD2 may fit D (6 bases each). The CDR3 sequence is 12 residues long. Germline values: CDR1 MNHEY, CDR2 SVGAGI. The V and J ends lost 10 bases and 7 bases respectively, with 14 bases between them.

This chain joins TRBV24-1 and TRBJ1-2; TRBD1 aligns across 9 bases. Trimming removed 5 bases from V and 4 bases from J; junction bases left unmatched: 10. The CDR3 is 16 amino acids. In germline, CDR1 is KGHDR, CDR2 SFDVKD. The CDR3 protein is CATSGARDRESYGYTF. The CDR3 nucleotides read TGTGCCACCAGTGGGGCCAGGGACAGGGAAAGCTATGGCTACACCTTC.

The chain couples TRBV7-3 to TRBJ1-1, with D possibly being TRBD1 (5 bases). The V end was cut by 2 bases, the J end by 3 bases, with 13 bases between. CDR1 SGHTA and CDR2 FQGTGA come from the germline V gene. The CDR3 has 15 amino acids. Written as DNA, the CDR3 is TGTGCCAGCAGCTTACGGGGTCCGGGGGACACTGAAGCTTTCTTT. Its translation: CASSLRGPGDTEAFF.

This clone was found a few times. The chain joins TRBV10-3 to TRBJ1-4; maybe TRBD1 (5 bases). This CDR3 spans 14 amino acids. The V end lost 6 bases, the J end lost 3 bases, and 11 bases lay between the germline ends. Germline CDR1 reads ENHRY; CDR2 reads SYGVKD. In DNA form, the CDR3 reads TGTGCCATCAGACCGGACACGTCTAATGAAAAACTGTTTTTT. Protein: CAIRPDTSNEKLFF.

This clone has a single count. Here the CDR3 reads CASSKALLGLAGEETQYF. CDR3 coding DNA: TGTGCCAGCAGCAAAGCGCTTTTAGGACTAGCGGGAGAAGAGACCCAGTACTTC. V gene TRBV21-1 combines with J gene TRBJ2-5; no DNA check was done on the table's D call, TRBD2. TRBV21-1 is given as a pseudogene. The CDR3 spans 18 residues.

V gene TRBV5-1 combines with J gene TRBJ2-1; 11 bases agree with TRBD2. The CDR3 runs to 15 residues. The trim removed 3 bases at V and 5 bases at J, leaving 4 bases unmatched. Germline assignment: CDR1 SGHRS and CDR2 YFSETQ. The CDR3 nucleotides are TGCGCCAGCAGCTCTGAACTAGCGGGAGACAATGAGCAGTTCTTC. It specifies CASSSELAGDNEQFF.

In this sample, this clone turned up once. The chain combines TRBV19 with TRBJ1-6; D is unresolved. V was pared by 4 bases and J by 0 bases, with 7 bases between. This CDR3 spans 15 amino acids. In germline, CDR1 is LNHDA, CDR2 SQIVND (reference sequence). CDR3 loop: CASSTLGSYNSPLHF. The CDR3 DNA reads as TGTGCCAGTAGTACACTGGGCTCCTATAATTCACCCCTCCACTTT.

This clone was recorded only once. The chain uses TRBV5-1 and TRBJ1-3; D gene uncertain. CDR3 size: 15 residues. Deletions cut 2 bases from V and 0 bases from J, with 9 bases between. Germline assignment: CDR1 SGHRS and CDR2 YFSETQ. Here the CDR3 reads CASSFDGSSGNTIYF. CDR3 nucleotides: TGCGCCAGCAGCTTTGACGGAAGCTCTGGAAACACCATATATTTT. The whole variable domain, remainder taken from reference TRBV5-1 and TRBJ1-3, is KAGVTQTPRYLIKTRGQQVTLSCSPISGHRSVSWYQQTPGQGLQFLFEYFSETQRNKGNFPGRFSGRQFSNSRSEMNVSTLELGDSALYLCASSFDGSSGNTIYFGEGSWLTVV.

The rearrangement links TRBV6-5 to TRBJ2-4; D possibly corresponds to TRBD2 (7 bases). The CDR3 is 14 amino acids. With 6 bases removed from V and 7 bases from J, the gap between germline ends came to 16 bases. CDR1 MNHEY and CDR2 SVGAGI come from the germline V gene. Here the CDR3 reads CASRPRGGGNIQYF. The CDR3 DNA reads TGTGCCAGCAGGCCACGAGGGGGGGGCAACATTCAGTACTTC.

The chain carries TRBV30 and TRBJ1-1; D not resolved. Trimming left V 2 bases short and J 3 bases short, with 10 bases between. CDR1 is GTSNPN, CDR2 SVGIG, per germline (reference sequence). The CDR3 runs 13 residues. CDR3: CAWSRRPDTEAFF. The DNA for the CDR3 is TGTGCCTGGAGTAGACGTCCGGACACTGAAGCTTTCTTT.

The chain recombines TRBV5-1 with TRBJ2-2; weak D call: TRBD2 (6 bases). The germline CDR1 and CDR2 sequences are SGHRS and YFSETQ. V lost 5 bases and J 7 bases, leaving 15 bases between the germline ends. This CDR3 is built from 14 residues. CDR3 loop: CASSSRGYGGELFF. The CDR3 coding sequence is TGCGCCAGCAGTTCCCGGGGGTACGGCGGGGAGCTGTTTTTT.

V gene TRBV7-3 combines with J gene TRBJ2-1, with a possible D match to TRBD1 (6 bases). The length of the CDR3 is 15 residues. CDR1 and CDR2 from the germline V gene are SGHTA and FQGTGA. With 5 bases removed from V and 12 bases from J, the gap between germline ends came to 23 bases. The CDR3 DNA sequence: TGTGCCAGCAGCCTAAACCATCAGGGGACGGAGTTGCAGTTCTTC. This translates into CASSLNHQGTELQFF.

CDR3 in amino acids: CASSLQGAGTEAFF. The CDR3 DNA reads as TGTGCCAGCAGTTTACAGGGGGCGGGTACTGAAGCTTTCTTT. The rearrangement joins TRBV5-6 to TRBJ1-1, with 9 bases that match TRBD1. This CDR3 region has 14 residues. The trim removed 5 bases at V and 5 bases at J, leaving 7 bases unmatched. CDR1 and CDR2 (germline): SGHDT, YYEEEE.

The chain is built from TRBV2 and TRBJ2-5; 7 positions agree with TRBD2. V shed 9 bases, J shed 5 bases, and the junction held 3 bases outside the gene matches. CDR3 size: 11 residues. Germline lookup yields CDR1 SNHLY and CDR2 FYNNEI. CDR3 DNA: TGTGCCAGTAGGGAGGGGGAGACCCAGTACTTC. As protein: CASREGETQYF.

The CDR3 is CASSPQSQGAAGNTIYF. The CDR3 nucleotides read TGTGCCAGCTCACCACAGTCACAGGGGGCGGCTGGAAACACCATATATTTT. The V gene is TRBV18, the J gene TRBJ1-3; the match to TRBD1 covers 9 bases. CDR3 length: 17 residues. CDR1 is KGHSH, CDR2 LQKENI, per germline. After removal of 1 base from V and 2 bases from J, the junction contained 6 bases not matched to a gene.

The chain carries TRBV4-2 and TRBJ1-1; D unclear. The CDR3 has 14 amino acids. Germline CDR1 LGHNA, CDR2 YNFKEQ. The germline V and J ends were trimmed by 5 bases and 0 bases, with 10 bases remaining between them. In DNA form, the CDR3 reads TGTGCCAGCAGCGCGGAGGCAATGAACACTGAAGCTTTCTTT. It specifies CASSAEAMNTEAFF.